These 9 T cell receptor beta chains came from one sample sequenced in a study of T cell responses to AZD1222 COVID-19 vaccine. Libraries were prepared by immunoSEQ multiplex PCR; TCRdb keeps only in-frame clonotypes and omits some of them. The data hold over 130,000 clones, with 88% observed a single time. This sample comprised peripheral blood, obtained 28 days after the second AZD1222 dose. All receptors derive from an adult who received the AZD1222 COVID-19 vaccine.

The chain employs TRBV19 and TRBJ1-5, with D uncertain. CDR1 and CDR2 (germline): LNHDA, SQIVND (reference sequence). Trimming shortened V by 5 bases and J by 6 bases, and 14 bases separated the two germline ends. The CDR3 covers 14 residues. The CDR3 nucleotides are TGTGCCAGTAGTTCCTCCAAGACATCTCAGCCCCAGCATTTT. Amino acids: CASSSSKTSQPQHF.

The chain is built from TRBV5-1 and TRBJ1-1, with 9 nucleotides matching TRBD1. This CDR3 spans 14 amino acids. In germline, CDR1 is SGHRS, CDR2 YFSETQ. Germline trimming cut 2 bases from V and 4 bases from J; bases unmatched to any gene: 3. The CDR3 DNA reads TGCGCCAGCAGCTTCCGGGACAGGGCCACTGAAGCTTTCTTT. Translation gives CASSFRDRATEAFF.

This chain connects TRBV7-9 to TRBJ1-2; D uncertain. This CDR3 is built from 17 residues. V was trimmed by 6 bases and J by 3 bases, leaving 23 bases between them. Germline values: CDR1 SEHNR, CDR2 FQNEAQ (reference sequence). CDR3 loop: CASRDASSFYRDYGYTF. In nucleotides, the CDR3 is TGTGCCAGCAGGGACGCCTCGAGCTTTTATAGGGACTATGGCTACACCTTC.

V and J are TRBV7-3 and TRBJ2-1; D uncertain. CDR1 and CDR2 from the germline V gene are SGHTA and FQGTGA. The V and J ends lost 0 bases and 5 bases respectively, with 5 bases between them. The CDR3 contains 13 residues. The CDR3 DNA reads TGTGCCAGCAGCTTAACGTTAAACAATGAGCAGTTCTTC. It yields the protein CASSLTLNNEQFF. The whole variable domain, remainder taken from reference TRBV7-3 and TRBJ2-1, is GAGVSQTPSNKVTEKGKYVELRCDPISGHTALYWYRQSLGQGPEFLIYFQGTGAADDSGLPNDRFFAVRPEGSVSTLKIQRTERGDSAVYLCASSLTLNNEQFFGPGTRLTVL.

This clone appeared a few times. This sequence joins TRBV4-1 and TRBJ2-2, with a tentative D call TRBD1 (6 bases). This CDR3 has 18 residues. Germline V lookup: CDR1 MGHRA, CDR2 YSYEKL. The ends were cut back, 0 bases at V and 6 bases at J, with 20 bases in the middle. The CDR3 sequence is CASSQDRFWGKGAGELFF. Written as DNA, the CDR3 is TGCGCCAGCAGCCAAGATCGATTTTGGGGAAAGGGGGCCGGGGAGCTGTTTTTT.

The rearrangement links TRBV24-1 to TRBJ2-3; TRBD2 agrees at 12 bases. Germline loops: CDR1 KGHDR, CDR2 SFDVKD. The junction had 12 bases not matched to a gene; V was cut back by 5 bases and J by 7 bases. CDR3 size: 17 residues. CDR3 DNA: TGTGCCACCAGTGCCCCGAGGGGACTAGCGGGCTTCAATACGCAGTATTTT. Amino acid sequence: CATSAPRGLAGFNTQYF.

The chain carries TRBV12-3 or TRBV12-4 and TRBJ1-2, with 7 nucleotides matching TRBD1. The CDR3 consists of 13 residues. V gave up 6 bases and J gave up 2 bases; unmatched junction bases: 3. This CDR3 reads CASSQGQNYGYTF. As DNA, the CDR3 is TGTGCCAGCAGCCAGGGACAGAACTATGGCTACACCTTC.

In its sample, this clone was seen once. The chain couples TRBV6-5 to TRBJ1-4, with a possible D match to TRBD1 (5 bases). Trimming stripped 4 bases from V and 0 bases from J, with 9 bases between. Germline values: CDR1 MNHEY, CDR2 SVGAGI. The CDR3 runs 15 residues. The CDR3 loop is CASSLQGATNEKLFF. CDR3 sequence (DNA): TGTGCCAGCAGTTTGCAGGGCGCAACTAATGAAAAACTGTTTTTT.

This clone was picked up a small number of times. The genes are TRBV28 and TRBJ1-4; D is ambiguous. Germline V gene sequence: CDR1 MDHEN, CDR2 SYDVKM. V lost 6 bases and J 8 bases, leaving 10 bases between the germline ends. This CDR3 has 12 residues. The CDR3 here is CASREAEEKLFF. The CDR3 DNA follows: TGTGCCAGCAGAGAGGCAGAGGAAAAACTGTTTTTT.